This is a list of T cell receptor beta chains from one sample in a study of regulatory T cells in long-lasting Graves disease. TCRdb re-called the multiplex PCR reads with MiXCR, one entry per CDR3 protein. Of about 220,000 distinct CDR3 sequences listed, roughly 18% are singletons. A further study also used this sample, focusing on T cells in Graves' hyperthyroidism and ophthalmopathy.

The specimen comprised peripheral blood mononuclear cells (PBMCs), sampled at new diagnosis, from a patient treated with antithyroid drugs. These receptors originate from a woman between 25 and 40 years old with Graves disease. Each CDR3 is given with its conserved first and last residue.

CDR3 length,J gene,V gene,CDR3 protein
15,TRBJ1-3,TRBV5-6,CASSQSGLSGNTIYF
14,TRBJ1-5,TRBV5-1,CASSLGTGEQPQHF
15,TRBJ2-5,TRBV20-1,CSARHSGRGGETQYF
12,TRBJ1-2,TRBV27,CASSLKGNGYTF
16,TRBJ2-1,TRBV30,CAWSLSTGSLENEQFF
14,TRBJ1-6,TRBV6-1,CASSLGQGSSPLHF
17,TRBJ1-1,TRBV27,CASSLWTGVTVNTEAFF
14,TRBJ2-1,TRBV19,CASGGGLAQNEQFF
16,TRBJ1-1,TRBV28,CASSIGGGAAGTEAFF
13,TRBJ1-5,TRBV19,CASSRGSGQPQHF
14,TRBJ2-7,TRBV30,CAWRTGGSGHEQYF
13,TRBJ2-3,TRBV28,CASSPPWVDTQYF
13,TRBJ2-7,TRBV6-1,CASNRDYSYEQYF
15,TRBJ2-3,TRBV5-5,CASSRDLSSTDTQYF
15,TRBJ2-5,TRBV28,CASSLLAGGRETQYF
14,TRBJ2-1,TRBV11-3,CASSLGGGPNEQFF
13,TRBJ2-1,TRBV29-1,CSVWPSSYNEQFF
15,TRBJ1-4,TRBV6-2/TRBV6-3,CASSYFGQINEKLFF
13,TRBJ1-2,TRBV5-6,CASIRDRDSGYTF
15,TRBJ1-5,TRBV2,CASRLQGTGNQPQHF
12,TRBJ2-1,TRBV5-1,CASSFTYNEQFF
15,TRBJ2-1,TRBV11-3,CASNLGGGGLNEQFF
13,TRBJ1-4,TRBV20-1,CSANPRGVEKLFF
16,TRBJ2-1,TRBV2,CASSRTSGRARYEQFF
16,TRBJ2-1,TRBV28,CASSLVRDISYNEQFF
16,TRBJ2-2,TRBV19,CASSSLPSSNTGELFF
15,TRBJ1-6,TRBV6-2/TRBV6-3,CASSPGTGWSSPLHF
15,TRBJ2-2,TRBV11-2,CASSFKAADTGELFF
15,TRBJ2-7,TRBV27,CASSLKGGALYEQHF
15,TRBJ2-7,TRBV9,CASSVQGISINEQYF
14,TRBJ2-6,TRBV6-1,CASTSQSGANVLTF
12,TRBJ1-2,TRBV29-1,CSSTDRAGGYTF
13,TRBJ2-7,TRBV2,CASTRQDTYEQYF
13,TRBJ1-1,TRBV11-3,CASSFDGGTEAFF
12,TRBJ1-2,TRBV27,CASRGPRGGYTF
16,TRBJ1-2,TRBV6-1,CATQPGTGVKVGGYTF
11,TRBJ1-2,TRBV30,CAQQGYYGYTF
14,TRBJ2-5,TRBV18,CASSPGRSPETQYF
14,TRBJ2-3,TRBV9,CASSAGPSPDTQYF